One and the same sample provided the 8 T cell receptor beta chains below, sequenced in a study of vaccination and CD4 T cells after COVID-19. Their antigen targets remain unknown. Treatment specified: roughly 11-day PBMC culture with coronavirus spike peptide pools or control peptides (ViraFEST assay). Researchers used the Oncomine TCR Beta short-read assay to sequence DNA from cultured CD4+ T cells. TCRdb itself ran the PCR reads through MiXCR, one entry per CDR3 protein. The sample lists about 16,000 distinct CDR3 sequences; approximately 54% were seen once. The specimen sequenced was CD4+ T cells from blood, cultured in vitro. The receptors here all came from a human donor who had recovered from COVID-19.

This sequence joins TRBV15 and TRBJ1-3, with a tentative D call TRBD1 (5 bases). Trimming removed 0 bases at V and 3 bases at J, with 9 bases between. The CDR3 length is 15 residues. Germline V gene data show CDR1 as LNHNV and CDR2 as YYDKDF (reference sequence). CDR3: CATSRDRGGGNTIYF. CDR3 DNA: TGTGCCACCAGCAGAGATCGGGGGGGTGGAAACACCATATATTTT.

The V gene is TRBV4-3, the J gene TRBJ1-3; D not certain. Germline values: CDR1 LGHNA, CDR2 YSLEER. Trimming left V 0 bases short and J 1 base short, with 4 bases between. CDR3 length equals 14 residues. CDR3 nucleotides: TGCGCCAGCAGCCAAGAGGTTTCTGGAAACACCATATATTTT. This sequence encodes CASSQEVSGNTIYF.

V and J are TRBV12-5 and TRBJ2-5; D may be TRBD1 (5 bases). The V end was cut by 3 bases, the J end by 5 bases, with 10 bases between. The CDR3 extends over 13 amino acids. The V gene's germline CDR1 is LGHNT and CDR2 FRNRAP. CDR3 amino acids: CASGFLGVETQYF. The CDR3 DNA reads as TGTGCTAGTGGTTTTCTAGGGGTCGAGACCCAGTACTTC.

The chain combines TRBV20-1 with TRBJ2-5, with D possibly TRBD2 on 6 matching bases. The V end was cut by 5 bases, the J end by 1 base, with 14 bases between. CDR1 DFQATT and CDR2 SNEGSKA come from the germline V gene (reference sequence). CDR3 size: 14 residues. CDR3 in amino acids: CSAPWAGTQETQYF. The CDR3 region has the DNA TGCAGTGCTCCTTGGGCGGGGACCCAAGAGACCCAGTACTTC.

The gene calls are TRBV19 and TRBJ2-1; 7 nucleotides match TRBD2. This CDR3 spans 14 amino acids. Germline-derived CDR1 and CDR2 are LNHDA and SQIVND (reference sequence). Losses at the gene ends were 4 bases for V and 7 bases for J; bases not matched to a gene: 7. The CDR3 DNA sequence: TGTGCCAGTAGTAGCGGGGGTGGCTCGAATGAGCAGTTCTTC. Its translation is CASSSGGGSNEQFF.

V usage is TRBV7-8 and J usage is TRBJ1-1, with D perhaps matching TRBD1 (5 bases). Between the trimmed V and J ends, which lost 5 bases and 1 base, there was a span of 14 bases. Germline CDR1 is SGHVS and CDR2 is FQNEAQ. The CDR3 sequence is 15 residues long. As DNA, the CDR3 is TGTGCCAGCAGCCCCTTCAGGGTGGAGAACACTGAAGCTTTCTTT. Its protein is CASSPFRVENTEAFF.

The chain couples TRBV5-1 to TRBJ1-1, with 7 bases aligning to TRBD1. Trimming cost V 3 bases and J 10 bases; bases outside gene matches: 12. CDR1 is SGHRS and CDR2 is YFSETQ in the germline V gene. This CDR3 is built from 14 residues. The DNA for the CDR3 is TGCGCCAGCAGCTCCGAGGGGGCACCGGATGGAGCTTTCTTT. Its protein product is CASSSEGAPDGAFF.

The chain joins TRBV28 to TRBJ1-2; 8 bases map to TRBD1. This CDR3 has 13 residues. CDR1 MDHEN and CDR2 SYDVKM come from the germline V gene. J lost 6 bases, V lost 3 bases, and 3 bases had no gene match. The CDR3 loop is CASSLGQADGYTF. CDR3 nucleotide sequence: TGTGCCAGCAGTTTGGGACAGGCGGATGGCTACACCTTC.